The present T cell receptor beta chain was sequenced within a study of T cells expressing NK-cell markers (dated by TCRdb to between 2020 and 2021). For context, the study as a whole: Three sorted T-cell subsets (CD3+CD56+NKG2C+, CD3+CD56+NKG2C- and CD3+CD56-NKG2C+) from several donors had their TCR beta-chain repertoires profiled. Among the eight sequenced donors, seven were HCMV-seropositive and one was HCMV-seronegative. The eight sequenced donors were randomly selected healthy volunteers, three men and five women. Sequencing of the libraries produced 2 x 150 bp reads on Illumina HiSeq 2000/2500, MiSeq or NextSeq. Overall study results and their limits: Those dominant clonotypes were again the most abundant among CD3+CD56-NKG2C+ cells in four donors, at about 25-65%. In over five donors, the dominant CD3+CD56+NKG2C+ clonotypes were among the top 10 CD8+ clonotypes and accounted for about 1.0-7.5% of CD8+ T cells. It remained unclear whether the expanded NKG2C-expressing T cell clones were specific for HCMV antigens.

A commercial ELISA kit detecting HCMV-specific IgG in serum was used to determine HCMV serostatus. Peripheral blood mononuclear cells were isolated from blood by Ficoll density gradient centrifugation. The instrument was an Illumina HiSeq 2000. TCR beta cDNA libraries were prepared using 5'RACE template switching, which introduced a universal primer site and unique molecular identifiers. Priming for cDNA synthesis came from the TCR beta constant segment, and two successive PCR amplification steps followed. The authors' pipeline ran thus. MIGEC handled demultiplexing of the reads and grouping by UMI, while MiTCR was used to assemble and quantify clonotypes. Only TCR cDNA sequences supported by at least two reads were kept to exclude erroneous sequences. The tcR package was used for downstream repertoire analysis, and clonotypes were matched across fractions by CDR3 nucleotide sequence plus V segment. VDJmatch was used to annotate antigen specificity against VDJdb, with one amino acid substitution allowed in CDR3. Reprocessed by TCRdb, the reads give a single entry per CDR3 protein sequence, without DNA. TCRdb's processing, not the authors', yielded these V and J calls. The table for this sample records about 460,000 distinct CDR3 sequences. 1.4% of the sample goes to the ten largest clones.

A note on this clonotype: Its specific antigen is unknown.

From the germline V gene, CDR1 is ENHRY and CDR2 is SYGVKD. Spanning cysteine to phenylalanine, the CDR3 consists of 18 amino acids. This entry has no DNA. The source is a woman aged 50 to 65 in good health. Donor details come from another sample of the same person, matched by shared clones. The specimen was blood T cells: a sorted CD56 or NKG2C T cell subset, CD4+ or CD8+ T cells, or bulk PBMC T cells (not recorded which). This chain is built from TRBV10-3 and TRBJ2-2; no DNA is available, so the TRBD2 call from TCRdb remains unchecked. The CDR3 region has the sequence CAISESIPAGANTGELFF.